This T cell receptor beta chain was captured by sequencing in a study of T cell repertoires in cytomegalovirus infection. Study-level background: The study used recently identified HLA-C-restricted and well-studied HLA-B-restricted CMV epitopes.

TCRdb reprocessed the reads via MiXCR and lists one record per CDR3 protein. The sample records roughly 990,000 distinct CDR3 sequences, 30% to 40% being singletons. V dropped 1 base and J dropped 2 bases, with 12 bases sitting between them. The CDR3 is made up of 15 amino acids. The germline V gene encodes CDR1 SGHVT and CDR2 SQSDAQ. About this clonotype itself: Its matching antigen is unknown.

The sequenced sample was cultured CD8+ T cells from PBMCs, obtained from culture after CMV antigen stimulation. The TCR comes from a human donor in good health (CMV status not recorded). Some clones in this sample may be carry-over from other donors' samples. J is TRBJ2-7 and V is TRBV7-4; no clear D. Written as DNA, the CDR3 is TGTGCCAGCAGCTTAGGAGAGACGGAAGCCTACGAGCAGTACTTC. Translation: CASSLGETEAYEQYF. Using reference TRBV7-4 and TRBJ2-7 for the parts outside the CDR3, the full variable domain is GAGVSQSPRYKVAKRGRDVALRCDSISGHVTLYWYRQTLGQGSEVLTYSQSDAQRDKSGRPSGRFSAERPERSVSTLKIQRTEQGDSAVYLCASSLGETEAYEQYFGPGTRLTVT.